Detailed here is one T cell receptor beta chain. Its specific antigen is unknown. Base qualities are not recorded, but no much larger clone differs from it by a single base. The entry originates in a study of OX40 agonist ivuxolimab in advanced cancers. Looking at the study overall: Ivuxolimab was an agonistic, fully human IgG2 monoclonal antibody directed against OX40 (CD134), a costimulatory receptor. Intravenous ivuxolimab was administered to patients every 2 weeks at six dose levels: 0.01, 0.1, 0.3, 1.5, 3 and 10 mg/kg. Among the approximately 54 dose-escalation patients, around 20 had hepatocellular carcinoma, approximately 15 melanoma, 9 renal cell carcinoma and 9 head and neck cancer. In the dose-escalation cohort, around four fifths of patients were male, and the mean age was around 60 years, with a range of 23 to 79. Prior anti-PD-1, anti-PD-L1 or anti-CTLA-4 therapy was permitted, and checkpoint inhibitors had been received by roughly two fifths of dose-escalation patients. Partial responses occurred in three dose-escalation patients: two with cutaneous melanoma and one with hepatocellular carcinoma. Peripheral TCRbeta sequencing aimed to test whether ivuxolimab altered TCR sequence diversity and caused clonal T-cell expansion. The paper reports the monotherapy dose-escalation portion (N of about 51 patients) of the phase I ivuxolimab trial.

Based on the germline V gene, the CDR1 and CDR2 sequences are MGHRA and YSYEKL. From the cysteine through the phenylalanine, the CDR3 covers 14 amino acids. CDR3 DNA is the only sequence kept; it has 42 bases, read in frame from the first base. V ends up 4 bases short and J 5 bases short, with an unmatched junction base count of 5. For sequencing of the TCRbeta CDR3 region, genomic DNA was extracted from the sorted cells. The immunoSEQ Assay was used to sequence the TCRbeta CDR3 regions. TCRdb's version of the immuneACCESS table is confined to in-frame rearrangements and falls short of the full clone set. An unresolved V gene accounts for under half of the shortfall where checked; the remainder is of unknown origin. The sample has approximately 92,000 clones on record, approximately 93% of them singletons. In total, the top ten clones hold about 0.18% of the sample. Broad study findings and their caveats: Low levels of normalized T-cell clonal expansion were also seen in some nonresponding patients. After ivuxolimab, expanded clones were on average more numerous among CD8+ T cells than among CD4+ T cells. The antigen specificity of the clonally expanded peripheral T cells was not determined. At doses of 0.1 to 3.0 mg/kg, clonal expansion of both CD4+ and CD8+ T cells in blood was seen between baseline and week 6. In the 0.1-3.0 mg/kg groups, partial responders had among the lowest normalized peripheral clonal expansion, particularly in CD8+ T cells.

Patients with autoimmune disease history or receiving systemic immunosuppression were excluded from the trial. In every dose cohort, peripheral blood was drawn for TCR sequencing at baseline, cycle 4 day 1, and cycle 7 day 1. Samples came from an open-label, multicenter, first-in-human phase I dose-escalation trial of ivuxolimab. Adults with locally advanced or metastatic head and neck squamous cell, hepatocellular, melanoma or renal cell carcinoma were enrolled in the trial. Before TCR sequencing, CD4+ T cells and CD8+ T cells were sorted from peripheral blood as separate populations. The sequence derives from an adult with an advanced solid tumor such as melanoma, head and neck, liver or kidney cancer. The chain was built from TRBV4-1 and TRBJ1-5, with TRBD1 identical over 7 junction bases. The specimen comprised CD4+ or CD8+ T cells sorted from blood, sampled in a trial of the OX40 agonist ivuxolimab. The CDR3 here reads CASSPRGEDQPQHF. The nucleotide sequence is TGCGCCAGCAGCCCCAGGGGGGAGGATCAGCCCCAGCATTTT.